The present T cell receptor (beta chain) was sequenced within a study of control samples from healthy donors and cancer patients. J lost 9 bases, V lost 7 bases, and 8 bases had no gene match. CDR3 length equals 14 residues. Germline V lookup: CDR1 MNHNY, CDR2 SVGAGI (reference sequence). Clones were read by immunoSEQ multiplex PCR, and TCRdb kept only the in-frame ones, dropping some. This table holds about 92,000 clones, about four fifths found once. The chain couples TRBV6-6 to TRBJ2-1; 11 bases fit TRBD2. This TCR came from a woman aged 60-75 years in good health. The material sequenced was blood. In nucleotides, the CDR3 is TGTGCCAGCACCACTAGCGGGAGAAGTACTGAGCAGTTCTTC. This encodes CASTTSGRSTEQFF.